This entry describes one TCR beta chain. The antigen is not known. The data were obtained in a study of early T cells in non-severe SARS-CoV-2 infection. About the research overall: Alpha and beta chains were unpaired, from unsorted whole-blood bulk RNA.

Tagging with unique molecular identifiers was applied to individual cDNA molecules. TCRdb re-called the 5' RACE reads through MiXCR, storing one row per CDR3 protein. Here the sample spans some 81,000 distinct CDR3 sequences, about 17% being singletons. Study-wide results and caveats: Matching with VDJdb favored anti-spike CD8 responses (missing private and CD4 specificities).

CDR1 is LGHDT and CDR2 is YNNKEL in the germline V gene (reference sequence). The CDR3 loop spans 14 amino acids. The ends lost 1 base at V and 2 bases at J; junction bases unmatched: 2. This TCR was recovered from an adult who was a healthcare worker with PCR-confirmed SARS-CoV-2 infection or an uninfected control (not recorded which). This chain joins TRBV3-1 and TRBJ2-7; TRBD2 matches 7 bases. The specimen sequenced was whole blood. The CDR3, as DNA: TGTGCCAGCAGCCAAGTCGGGAGGACCTACGAGCAGTACTTC. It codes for CASSQVGRTYEQYF.